The rows below give T cell receptor beta chains drawn from one sample of a study of vaccination and CD4 T cells after COVID-19. No antigen is known for these receptors. TCRdb reprocessed the PCR reads with MiXCR, giving one entry per CDR3 protein. The sample shows over 14,000 distinct CDR3 sequences, around 48% of them seen only once. The specimen sequenced was CD4+ T cells from blood, cultured in vitro. Receptors originate from a human donor who had recovered from COVID-19. The CDR3 runs from the conserved cysteine through the conserved F or W. A D gene is named only where the DNA matches it firmly. Rows give clone size only sometimes, using once, few, many, or a class for an expanded clone.

CDR3 DNA: TGTGCCAGCAGACTAGCGGGAGGCGAGACCCAGTACTTC
CDR3 protein: CASRLAGGETQYF
V gene: TRBV6-1
clone size: -
J gene: TRBJ2-5
D gene: TRBD2

CDR3 DNA: TGTGCCACCAGTGACCCCGGGACAGGTCAAGAGACCCAGTACTTC
CDR3 protein: CATSDPGTGQETQYF
V gene: TRBV24-1
clone size: few
J gene: TRBJ2-5
D gene: TRBD1

CDR3 DNA: TGTGCCAGCAGCTTAAAGGGTCTGGGTACCCAGTACTTC
CDR3 protein: CASSLKGLGTQYF
V gene: TRBV7-2
clone size: few
J gene: TRBJ2-5
D gene: -

CDR3 DNA: TGTGCCAGCAGCATGGGGAGGGACAACTCTGGAAACACCATATATTTT
CDR3 protein: CASSMGRDNSGNTIYF
V gene: TRBV21-1
clone size: -
J gene: TRBJ1-3
D gene: -

CDR3 DNA: TGTGCCAGTCACAGCCCCCACAGACAGGGGCATCAGCCCCAGCATTTT
CDR3 protein: CASHSPHRQGHQPQHF
V gene: TRBV6-1
clone size: -
J gene: TRBJ1-5
D gene: TRBD1

CDR3 DNA: TGTGCCAGCAGTGAAGCTGGAGGATCTAATTCACCCCTCCACTTT
CDR3 protein: CASSEAGGSNSPLHF
V gene: TRBV6-1
clone size: few
J gene: TRBJ1-6
D gene: -

CDR3 DNA: TGCAGCCCTTTAGCGGGGTCATTCCAAGAGACCCAGTACTTC
CDR3 protein: CSPLAGSFQETQYF
V gene: TRBV20-1
clone size: medium-sized
J gene: TRBJ2-5
D gene: TRBD2

CDR3 DNA: TGTGCCAGCAGACCACCTGACAGATTTCCCTCCTACGAGCAGTACTTC
CDR3 protein: CASRPPDRFPSYEQYF
V gene: TRBV28
clone size: -
J gene: TRBJ2-7
D gene: -

CDR3 DNA: TGTGCCAGCAGCCAGCGTGTAGCCCGGGACCAAGAGACCCAGTACTTC
CDR3 protein: CASSQRVARDQETQYF
V gene: TRBV11-1
clone size: -
J gene: TRBJ2-5
D gene: -

CDR3 DNA: TGTGCCAGCAGCTTAGAAGGCGATAGCGGGAGGGTGAATGAGCAGTTCTTC
CDR3 protein: CASSLEGDSGRVNEQFF
V gene: TRBV11-3
clone size: -
J gene: TRBJ2-1
D gene: TRBD2

CDR3 DNA: TGTGCCAGCAGCTTTGTTGCGAGGGCTGGGGCCAACGTCCTGACTTTC
CDR3 protein: CASSFVARAGANVLTF
V gene: TRBV7-8
clone size: -
J gene: TRBJ2-6
D gene: -

CDR3 DNA: TGTGCCAGCAGCTTAGAGGGCCGAACCTACGAGCAGTACTTC
CDR3 protein: CASSLEGRTYEQYF
V gene: TRBV11-2
clone size: -
J gene: TRBJ2-7
D gene: -

CDR3 DNA: TGTGCCAGCAGCTTATACAGTAACGCGGCTTTCTTT
CDR3 protein: CASSLYSNAAFF
V gene: TRBV11-2
clone size: -
J gene: TRBJ1-1
D gene: -

CDR3 DNA: TGTGCCAGCAGTACCGGGACGGGAGAGACCCAGTACTTC
CDR3 protein: CASSTGTGETQYF
V gene: TRBV2
clone size: few
J gene: TRBJ2-5
D gene: -

CDR3 DNA: TGTGCCAGCAGTGATCGGACAGTAGCGAACACCGGGGAGCTGTTTTTT
CDR3 protein: CASSDRTVANTGELFF
V gene: TRBV25-1
clone size: -
J gene: TRBJ2-2
D gene: -

CDR3 DNA: TGTGCCAGCAGCGCTAGCGCTGTCACCTACAATGAGCAGTTCTTC
CDR3 protein: CASSASAVTYNEQFF
V gene: TRBV7-3
clone size: -
J gene: TRBJ2-1
D gene: -

CDR3 DNA: TGTGCCAGTAGCGGACAGGGTCGGGACAATCAGCCCCAGCATTTT
CDR3 protein: CASSGQGRDNQPQHF
V gene: TRBV19
clone size: few
J gene: TRBJ1-5
D gene: TRBD1

CDR3 DNA: TGCAGTGCCCCGACAGCGGGAGATGTGCAGTATTTT
CDR3 protein: CSAPTAGDVQYF
V gene: TRBV20-1
clone size: -
J gene: TRBJ2-3
D gene: TRBD2

CDR3 DNA: TGCAGTGCTAGAGTAGGGAACACTGAAGCTTTCTTT
CDR3 protein: CSARVGNTEAFF
V gene: TRBV20-1
clone size: few
J gene: TRBJ1-1
D gene: -

CDR3 DNA: TGTGCCAGCAGCCAAGACGGGCCTGCAGGCTACACCTTC
CDR3 protein: CASSQDGPAGYTF
V gene: TRBV3-1
clone size: -
J gene: TRBJ1-2
D gene: -

CDR3 DNA: TGTGCCAGCGCTGACCCCGGGACAAACCCCACAGATACGCAGTATTTT
CDR3 protein: CASADPGTNPTDTQYF
V gene: TRBV6-1
clone size: -
J gene: TRBJ2-3
D gene: -

CDR3 DNA: TGTGCCAGCAGCCAAGTAGCGACAGGGAGAGCTTTCTTT
CDR3 protein: CASSQVATGRAFF
V gene: TRBV14
clone size: few
J gene: TRBJ1-1
D gene: TRBD1

CDR3 DNA: TGTGCCAGCAGCTTGAGACAGACAACAGATACGCAGTATTTT
CDR3 protein: CASSLRQTTDTQYF
V gene: TRBV7-2
clone size: once
J gene: TRBJ2-3
D gene: -

CDR3 DNA: TGTGCCAGCAACACGGGACAGCCCTCCTACGAGCAGTACTTC
CDR3 protein: CASNTGQPSYEQYF
V gene: TRBV6-2/TRBV6-3
clone size: -
J gene: TRBJ2-7
D gene: TRBD1

CDR3 DNA: TGCAGTGCAGGCAGGGCGGGAGGCAACCAAGAGACCCAGTACTTC
CDR3 protein: CSAGRAGGNQETQYF
V gene: TRBV20-1
clone size: -
J gene: TRBJ2-5
D gene: TRBD2

CDR3 DNA: TGCGCCAGCAGCCAAGCCGGGACTGTCCCAAACGAGCAGTACTTC
CDR3 protein: CASSQAGTVPNEQYF
V gene: TRBV4-1
clone size: -
J gene: TRBJ2-7
D gene: -

CDR3 DNA: TGTGCCAGCAGCTTGGAAGGGGGACAGGGTAATCAGCCCCAGCATTTT
CDR3 protein: CASSLEGGQGNQPQHF
V gene: TRBV5-5
clone size: few
J gene: TRBJ1-5
D gene: TRBD1

CDR3 DNA: TGTGCCAGCAGTAAAGGACTAGCGTTGTACAATGAGCAGTTCTTC
CDR3 protein: CASSKGLALYNEQFF
V gene: TRBV6-1
clone size: -
J gene: TRBJ2-1
D gene: TRBD2

CDR3 DNA: TGTGCCAGCAGGGGTTCTAGCACAGATACGCAGTATTTT
CDR3 protein: CASRGSSTDTQYF
V gene: TRBV6-2/TRBV6-3
clone size: few
J gene: TRBJ2-3
D gene: -

CDR3 DNA: TGTGCCAGCAGCTCGGACAGCATGAACACTGAAGCTTTCTTT
CDR3 protein: CASSSDSMNTEAFF
V gene: TRBV11-2
clone size: few
J gene: TRBJ1-1
D gene: -

CDR3 DNA: TGCGCCAGCAGCGGACGCCTTAACACCGGGGAGCTGTTTTTT
CDR3 protein: CASSGRLNTGELFF
V gene: TRBV4-1
clone size: -
J gene: TRBJ2-2
D gene: -

CDR3 DNA: TGTGCCTGGAGTGTATGGAACACCGATAATTCACCCCTCCACTTT
CDR3 protein: CAWSVWNTDNSPLHF
V gene: TRBV30
clone size: -
J gene: TRBJ1-6
D gene: -

CDR3 DNA: TGTGCCAGTCAGGGGGCTAATTCACCCCTCCACTTT
CDR3 protein: CASQGANSPLHF
V gene: TRBV19
clone size: few
J gene: TRBJ1-6
D gene: TRBD1

CDR3 DNA: TGTGCCAGCAGTCCTGGTCATCAGGGGCTCATGGGGTCCGGCTACACCTTC
CDR3 protein: CASSPGHQGLMGSGYTF
V gene: TRBV5-4
clone size: -
J gene: TRBJ1-2
D gene: -

CDR3 DNA: TGTGCCAGCAGTTTCTTTGGTGAGGAGACCCAGTACTTC
CDR3 protein: CASSFFGEETQYF
V gene: TRBV27
clone size: few
J gene: TRBJ2-5
D gene: -

CDR3 DNA: TGTGCCAGCAGCGTGTTACAAGAGGCCCAGTACTTC
CDR3 protein: CASSVLQEAQYF
V gene: TRBV7-9
clone size: -
J gene: TRBJ2-5
D gene: -

CDR3 DNA: TGCGCCAGCAGCCCGGGGACAGGTTTGACCTACGAGCAGTACTTC
CDR3 protein: CASSPGTGLTYEQYF
V gene: TRBV5-1
clone size: large
J gene: TRBJ2-7
D gene: TRBD1

CDR3 DNA: TGTGCCAGCAGCCGGGGACAGGGGGGTGGCTACACCTTC
CDR3 protein: CASSRGQGGGYTF
V gene: TRBV7-3
clone size: -
J gene: TRBJ1-2
D gene: TRBD1

CDR3 DNA: TGTGCCACCAGCAGAGATGAGAACCAAGGCTACACCTTC
CDR3 protein: CATSRDENQGYTF
V gene: TRBV15
clone size: -
J gene: TRBJ1-2
D gene: -

CDR3 DNA: TGTGCCAGCAGTTTGACGGAGATGAACACTGAAGCTTTCTTT
CDR3 protein: CASSLTEMNTEAFF
V gene: TRBV28
clone size: -
J gene: TRBJ1-1
D gene: -

CDR3 DNA: TGCAGTGCTGAACTACAGGGATGGACAGATACGCAGTATTTT
CDR3 protein: CSAELQGWTDTQYF
V gene: TRBV20-1
clone size: -
J gene: TRBJ2-3
D gene: -

CDR3 DNA: TGTGCCAGCAGACTACAGGGCCCAAATTCACCCCTCCACTTT
CDR3 protein: CASRLQGPNSPLHF
V gene: TRBV7-9
clone size: few
J gene: TRBJ1-6
D gene: -

CDR3 DNA: TGCAGTGCTAGGGACAGGGTTTCCTATAATTCACCCCTCCACTTT
CDR3 protein: CSARDRVSYNSPLHF
V gene: TRBV20-1
clone size: few
J gene: TRBJ1-6
D gene: TRBD1

CDR3 DNA: TGTGCCAGCAGGGGGATCGGGGGCCCCTACGAGCAGTACTTC
CDR3 protein: CASRGIGGPYEQYF
V gene: TRBV7-2
clone size: few
J gene: TRBJ2-7
D gene: -

CDR3 DNA: TGTGCCAGTAGTATCCAGGGGACAGCGAATCAGCCCCAGCATTTT
CDR3 protein: CASSIQGTANQPQHF
V gene: TRBV19
clone size: once
J gene: TRBJ1-5
D gene: TRBD1

CDR3 DNA: TGTGCCACCTCGGAAGGACTCGCTGAAGCTTTCTTT
CDR3 protein: CATSEGLAEAFF
V gene: TRBV11-1
clone size: -
J gene: TRBJ1-1
D gene: -

CDR3 DNA: TGTGCCAGCAGTTTTTTGGGGGTTGACTATGGCTACACCTTC
CDR3 protein: CASSFLGVDYGYTF
V gene: TRBV12-3/TRBV12-4
clone size: once
J gene: TRBJ1-2
D gene: -

CDR3 DNA: TGTGCCAGCAGTTGGGGGGGGAACTATGGCTACACCTTC
CDR3 protein: CASSWGGNYGYTF
V gene: TRBV6-2/TRBV6-3
clone size: -
J gene: TRBJ1-2
D gene: -

CDR3 DNA: TGTGCCTGGATGGGAGGGGCACTTCAAAAATATGGCTACACCTTC
CDR3 protein: CAWMGGALQKYGYTF
V gene: TRBV30
clone size: few
J gene: TRBJ1-2
D gene: -

CDR3 DNA: TGTGCTTCTATGCGACAGTCAGGTCAGCCCCAGCATTTT
CDR3 protein: CASMRQSGQPQHF
V gene: TRBV6-2/TRBV6-3
clone size: -
J gene: TRBJ1-5
D gene: -